Presented here are 28 T cell receptor beta chains from one specimen sequenced in a study of shared clonotypes between healthy human individuals. Some clones are missing from TCRdb's copy, which holds only in-frame ones; the method was immunoSEQ multiplex PCR. The table shows a few hundred thousand clones, with approximately 65% occurring only once. Source material: memory CD4+ T cells sorted from blood. This sample's subset: CD45RA-negative fraction. Receptor source: a man younger than 45 in good health.

This chain links TRBV30 with TRBJ2-3, with D unclear. This CDR3 has 16 residues. Trimming left V 2 bases short and J 6 bases short, with 21 bases between. CDR1 GTSNPN and CDR2 SVGIG come from the germline V gene (reference sequence). As DNA, the CDR3 is TGTGCCTGGAGTCTCATGACCCCGAGGTGCTCGGATACGCAGTATTTT. The encoded protein is CAWSLMTPRCSDTQYF.

This chain joins TRBV5-1 and TRBJ2-7; TRBD2 agrees at 7 bases. The CDR3 runs to 14 residues. Germline-derived CDR1 and CDR2 are SGHRS and YFSETQ. Trimming at V came to 0 bases and at J to 3 bases, leaving 3 bases not matched to a gene. CDR3 nucleotides: TGCGCCAGCAGCTTGGAACTAGCGCTCTACGAGCAGTACTTC. It codes for CASSLELALYEQYF.

This clone was counted between two and nine times. One base away lies a much larger clone, so this may be a sequencing read error. The rearrangement links TRBV28 to TRBJ2-7; D gene uncertain. The germline gives CDR1 MDHEN, CDR2 SYDVKM. The CDR3 is made up of 11 amino acids. Trimming shortened V by 5 bases and J by 2 bases, and 4 bases separated the two germline ends. The DNA for the CDR3 is TGTGCCAGCAGTAACGCCTACGAGCAGTACTTC. Translated, it gives CASSNAYEQYF.

The chain uses TRBV28 and TRBJ2-2, with 12 bases identical to TRBD2. Germline CDR1 MDHEN, CDR2 SYDVKM. This CDR3 region has 16 residues. V was pared by 4 bases and J by 6 bases, with 6 bases of the junction left unmatched. The CDR3 DNA reads TGTGCCAGCAGTTACCCTAGCGGGAGGGTGTCCGGGGAGCTGTTTTTT. Protein: CASSYPSGRVSGELFF.

The CDR3 DNA is TGTGCCAGCAGTGACGGACAGGGCTATAGTGAAGCTTTCTTT. Its protein is CASSDGQGYSEAFF. The chain recombines TRBV6-1 with TRBJ1-1, with TRBD1 matching over 8 bases. The CDR3 has 14 amino acids. V shed 3 bases and J 7 bases; nucleotides not matched to a gene: 7. CDR1 and CDR2 (germline): MNHNS, SASEGT.

V is TRBV5-1 and J is TRBJ2-1; 7 bases match TRBD1. The germline V gene has CDR1 SGHRS and CDR2 YFSETQ. The CDR3 sequence is 17 residues long. Trimming removed 0 bases from V and 8 bases from J; junction bases left unmatched: 14. The CDR3 DNA reads TGCGCCAGCAGCTTGGGGCGAAGGGGGCCTTCCAGGGATGAGCAGTTCTTC. It is translated as CASSLGRRGPSRDEQFF.

This clone was found many times. In DNA, the CDR3 is TGTGCCAGCAGCGCCGGCGGGATGACGTCCAATGAGCAGTTCTTC. Translation: CASSAGGMTSNEQFF. The rearrangement joins TRBV9 to TRBJ2-1; a weak D match, TRBD2 (6 bases). This CDR3 region has 15 residues. The V end lost 3 bases, the J end lost 6 bases, and 16 bases lay between the germline ends. Germline CDR1 SGDLS, CDR2 YYNGEE.

This clone was picked up many times. The J gene is TRBJ2-7, the V gene TRBV9; D not certain. CDR1 is SGDLS and CDR2 is YYNGEE in the germline V gene. The germline V and J ends were trimmed by 0 bases and 2 bases, with 9 bases remaining between them. The CDR3 is made up of 14 amino acids. CDR3 DNA sequence: TGTGCCAGCAGCGTAGATTCCTATACCTACGAGCAGTACTTC. Its translation: CASSVDSYTYEQYF.

The J gene is TRBJ2-5, the V gene TRBV10-1; possibly TRBD2 for D (5 bases). V was cut by 4 bases and J by 3 bases, with 15 bases left in between. The length of the CDR3 is 15 residues. The germline V gene encodes CDR1 WNHNN and CDR2 SYGVQD (reference sequence). CDR3: CASSVRDFPKETQYF. CDR3 DNA sequence: TGCGCCAGCAGTGTGAGGGATTTCCCCAAAGAGACCCAGTACTTC.

This clone was seen only a few times. V is TRBV2 and J is TRBJ1-2; D is undetermined. This CDR3 has 12 residues. Trimming stripped 7 bases from V and 4 bases from J, with 10 bases between. Germline V gene sequence: CDR1 SNHLY, CDR2 FYNNEI. CDR3 in amino acids: CASNGLVYGYTF. The CDR3 DNA sequence: TGTGCCAGCAACGGTCTTGTCTATGGCTACACCTTC.

This clone was detected only once. The genes are TRBV4-3 and TRBJ2-7; TRBD1 agrees at 9 bases. In germline, CDR1 is LGHNA, CDR2 YSLEER. Germline trimming cut 2 bases from V and 3 bases from J; bases unmatched to any gene: 2. This CDR3 comprises 14 residues. Written as DNA, the CDR3 is TGCGCCAGCAGCCAAAGACAGGGGGACTACGAGCAGTACTTC. Amino acid sequence: CASSQRQGDYEQYF.

CDR3 nucleotides: TGTGCCAGCAGCGAGGGAGGATCCAATCAGCCCCAGCATTTT. It encodes CASSEGGSNQPQHF. The rearrangement uses TRBV5-4 and TRBJ1-5; D not certain. The CDR3 runs 14 residues. In germline, CDR1 is SGHNT, CDR2 YYREEE (reference sequence). Trimming stripped 4 bases from V and 3 bases from J, with 11 bases between.

Written as DNA, the CDR3 is TGTGCCAGCAGCGTACGGGGTAACTCTGGAAACACCATATATTTT. It encodes CASSVRGNSGNTIYF. This sequence joins TRBV9 and TRBJ1-3; no definite D call. This CDR3 is 15 amino acids long. Germline V gene sequence: CDR1 SGDLS, CDR2 YYNGEE. V was pared by 1 base and J by 0 bases, with 8 bases between.

This clone was counted many times. The chain is built from TRBV10-2 and TRBJ2-4, with 9 bases fitting TRBD1. This CDR3 comprises 16 residues. The V segment lost 2 bases and the J segment 2 bases; nucleotides outside the gene matches: 4. Germline V gene data show CDR1 as WSHSY and CDR2 as SAAADI. The CDR3 sequence: CASSEPGQGSKNIQYF. DNA of the CDR3: TGCGCCAGCAGTGAGCCGGGACAGGGATCCAAAAACATTCAGTACTTC.

The rearrangement uses TRBV14 and TRBJ2-6; D gene ambiguous. There are 17 residues in the CDR3. V dropped 1 base and J dropped 4 bases, with 14 bases sitting between them. Looked up from germline, CDR1 is SGHDN and CDR2 is FVKESK. CDR3 sequence (DNA): TGTGCCAGCAGCCAAGGGTGGAGTGGTGCCGGGGCCAACGTCCTGACTTTC. Translating it yields CASSQGWSGAGANVLTF.

The chain combines TRBV30 with TRBJ1-5; the D gene is possibly TRBD1 (6 bases). Deletions cut 2 bases from V and 3 bases from J, with 14 bases between. CDR1 GTSNPN and CDR2 SVGIG come from the germline V gene (reference sequence). The length of the CDR3 is 15 residues. The CDR3 protein is CAWSKARTDNQPQHF. In DNA, the CDR3 is TGTGCCTGGAGTAAGGCTCGGACAGACAATCAGCCCCAGCATTTT.

At least ten counts were recorded for this clone. The V and J genes are TRBV20-1 and TRBJ2-3; TRBD1 might be the D (5 bases). The V and J ends lost 7 bases and 5 bases respectively, with 10 bases between them. Per germline, CDR1 DFQATT and CDR2 SNEGSKA (reference sequence). The CDR3 sequence is 11 residues long. The CDR3: CSEGAGDTQYF. The CDR3, as DNA: TGCAGTGAAGGGGCAGGAGATACGCAGTATTTT.

This clone has just a few counts. The chain employs TRBV11-2 and TRBJ2-7; D perhaps matches TRBD2 (5 bases). This CDR3 comprises 15 residues. The germline gives CDR1 SGHAT, CDR2 FQNNGV. Trimming left V 5 bases short and J 3 bases short, with 17 bases between. DNA for the CDR3: TGTGCCAGCAGCCGTGAGGGTCTCTTAAACTACGAGCAGTACTTC. Amino acid sequence: CASSREGLLNYEQYF.

The chain combines TRBV10-3 with TRBJ2-1; 13 bases map to TRBD2. Trimming cost V 7 bases and J 5 bases; bases outside gene matches: 5. Germline CDR1 and CDR2: ENHRY and SYGVKD. CDR3 length: 15 residues. In nucleotides, the CDR3 is TGTGCCATCACAACTAGCGGGAGGGGGGACAATGAGCAGTTCTTC. Encoded protein: CAITTSGRGDNEQFF.

This chain links TRBV9 with TRBJ2-2; tentative D call: TRBD2 (5 bases). Germline lookup yields CDR1 SGDLS and CDR2 YYNGEE. This CDR3 comprises 18 residues. V was trimmed by 0 bases and J by 0 bases, leaving 15 bases between them. CDR3 amino acids: CASSVELRVLPNTGELFF. As DNA, the CDR3 is TGTGCCAGCAGCGTAGAACTGCGGGTTTTACCGAACACCGGGGAGCTGTTTTTT.

This clone appeared many times. The chain employs TRBV7-8 and TRBJ1-2; D might be TRBD1 (5 bases). CDR1 and CDR2 (germline): SGHVS, FQNEAQ. This CDR3 is built from 14 residues. Trimming took off 2 bases at V and 8 bases at J, with 15 bases between the two ends. CDR3 DNA: TGTGCCAGCAGCTTAAGCCGGGGATCAGGGGGCTACACCTTC. Protein product: CASSLSRGSGGYTF. The full variable domain, rest sourced from reference TRBV7-8 and TRBJ1-2, is GAGVSQSPRYKVAKRGQDVALRCDPISGHVSLFWYQQALGQGPEFLTYFQNEAQLDKSGLPSDRFFAERPEGSVSTLKIQRTQQEDSAVYLCASSLSRGSGGYTFGSGTRLTVV.

In this sample, this clone turned up a few times. This chain joins TRBV11-2 and TRBJ2-5; 7 bases map to TRBD2. The V segment lost 5 bases and the J segment 4 bases; nucleotides outside the gene matches: 7. The CDR3 extends over 14 amino acids. Per the germline V gene, CDR1 is SGHAT and CDR2 is FQNNGV. The CDR3: CASSELAALETQYF. DNA of the CDR3: TGTGCCAGCAGCGAGCTAGCGGCTCTAGAGACCCAGTACTTC.

In this sample, this clone turned up a few times. This sequence joins TRBV10-2 and TRBJ2-1, with 9 positions matching TRBD2. The junction had 4 bases not matched to a gene; V was cut back by 1 base and J by 3 bases. The CDR3 has 16 residues. CDR1 and CDR2 (germline): WSHSY, SAAADI. Written as DNA, the CDR3 is TGCGCCAGCAGTGAGTGGCTAGCGGGGTTCTACAATGAGCAGTTCTTC. Its translation is CASSEWLAGFYNEQFF.

The rearrangement joins TRBV11-2 to TRBJ1-2; D perhaps matches TRBD1 (6 bases). The CDR3 runs to 13 residues. V lost 5 bases to trimming and J lost 5 bases, with 12 bases between them. Germline V gene lookup returns CDR1 SGHAT and CDR2 FQNNGV. CDR3 region: CASSQQGSYGYTF. The CDR3, as DNA: TGTGCCAGCAGCCAACAGGGCTCTTATGGCTACACCTTC.

The chain joins TRBV4-3 to TRBJ2-6; D is undetermined. The CDR3 runs 17 residues. Germline V CDR1 and CDR2: LGHNA, YSLEER. The V gene lost 0 bases and the J gene lost 1 base, with 10 bases spanning the gap. CDR3 sequence reads: CASSQDIRVSGANVLTF. The DNA of the CDR3 is TGCGCCAGCAGCCAAGATATTCGGGTATCTGGGGCCAACGTCCTGACTTTC.

This chain uses TRBV19 with TRBJ1-5; D is uncertain. V lost 3 bases and J lost 5, with 8 bases in between. This CDR3 is built from 13 residues. CDR1 and CDR2 from the germline V gene are LNHDA and SQIVND (reference sequence). The CDR3 DNA reads as TGTGCCAGTAGTATGAGTGCGGATCAGCCCCAGCATTTT. Protein product: CASSMSADQPQHF.

The chain employs TRBV4-2 and TRBJ2-1; 8 nucleotides match TRBD2. The V and J ends lost 5 bases and 9 bases, in that order; junction bases with no gene match: 18. The germline V gene encodes CDR1 LGHNA and CDR2 YNFKEQ. The length of the CDR3 is 17 residues. CDR3 sequence: CASSYQTGTSTRVEQFF. For the CDR3, the DNA is TGTGCCAGCAGCTACCAGACCGGGACTAGTACGAGGGTTGAGCAGTTCTTC.

The V call is TRBV7-9, the J call TRBJ2-4; D may be TRBD1 or TRBD2 (6 bases each). The germline V and J ends were trimmed by 2 bases and 6 bases, with 14 bases remaining between them. Germline-derived CDR1 and CDR2 are SEHNR and FQNEAQ (reference sequence). The CDR3 totals 15 residues. The CDR3 bases are TGTGCCAGCAGCTTATCGGGGGCCCCTCCAAACATTCAGTACTTC. Translating it yields CASSLSGAPPNIQYF.